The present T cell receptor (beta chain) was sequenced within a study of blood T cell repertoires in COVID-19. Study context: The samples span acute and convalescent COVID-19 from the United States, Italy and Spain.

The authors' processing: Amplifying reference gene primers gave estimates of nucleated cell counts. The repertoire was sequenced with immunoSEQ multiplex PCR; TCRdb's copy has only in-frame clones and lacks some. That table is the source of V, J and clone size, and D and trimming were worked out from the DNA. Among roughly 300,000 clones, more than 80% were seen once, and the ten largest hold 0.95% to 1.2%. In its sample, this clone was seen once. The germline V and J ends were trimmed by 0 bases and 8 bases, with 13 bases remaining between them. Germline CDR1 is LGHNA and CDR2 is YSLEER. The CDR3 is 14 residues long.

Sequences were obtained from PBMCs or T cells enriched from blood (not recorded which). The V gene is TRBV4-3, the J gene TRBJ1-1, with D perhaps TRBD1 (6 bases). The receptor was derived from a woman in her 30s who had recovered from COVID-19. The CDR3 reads CASSQDGGAWEAFF. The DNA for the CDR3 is TGCGCCAGCAGCCAAGATGGGGGGGCCTGGGAAGCTTTCTTT.